The 8 T cell receptor beta chains below come from one sample, sequenced in a study of cytomegalovirus exposure and HLA in healthy donors. Primers: 60 Vbeta forward and 13 Jbeta reverse. TCRdb's table, derived via immunoSEQ multiplex PCR, lists solely in-frame clones and lacks some. The table shows 150,000 to 200,000 clones, with around 85% occurring only once. Sample: PBMCs. The receptors were gathered from a man aged 18 to 35 in good health and CMV-seropositive.

V gene TRBV4-3 combines with J gene TRBJ2-3, with 7 positions matching TRBD2. CDR1 and CDR2 from the germline V gene are LGHNA and YSLEER. Losses at the gene ends were 0 bases for V and 4 bases for J; bases not matched to a gene: 1. The CDR3 covers 14 residues. The CDR3 coding sequence is TGCGCCAGCAGCCAAGAACTAGCGCCAGATACGCAGTATTTT. Protein product: CASSQELAPDTQYF.

Details on this clone: Other nucleotide sequences in the sample specify the same CDR3. The CDR3 region has the DNA TGTGCCTGGAGTACAGGCTCTGGAAACACCATATATTTT. Its translation: CAWSTGSGNTIYF. V usage is TRBV30 and J usage is TRBJ1-3; weak D call: TRBD1 (5 bases). V lost 2 bases and J 0 bases, leaving 5 bases between the germline ends. The germline V gene has CDR1 GTSNPN and CDR2 SVGIG (reference sequence). CDR3 length equals 13 residues. Full variable domain (outside the CDR3, taken from reference TRBV30 and TRBJ1-3): SQTIHQWPATLVQPVGSPLSLECTVEGTSNPNLYWYRQAAGRGLQLLFYSVGIGQISSEVPQNLSASRPQDRQFILSSKKLLLSDSGFYLCAWSTGSGNTIYFGEGSWLTVV.

This clone was recorded once. The V and J genes are TRBV4-3 and TRBJ1-3; D might be TRBD1 (5 bases). The CDR3 is 14 amino acids. The germline V gene encodes CDR1 LGHNA and CDR2 YSLEER. V gave up 1 base and J gave up 11 bases, with 15 bases separating them. The CDR3: CASSQGGTRGSIYF. The CDR3 nucleotides are TGCGCCAGCAGCCAAGGTGGGACTAGGGGCTCCATATATTTT.

The chain recombines TRBV4-1 with TRBJ2-7; D might be TRBD1 (6 bases). V lost 2 bases and J 3 bases, leaving 14 bases between the germline ends. The CDR3 length is 15 residues. Germline V gene data show CDR1 as MGHRA and CDR2 as YSYEKL. CDR3 bases: TGCGCCAGCAGCCAATTGGGGACACCTGACTACGAGCAGTACTTC. Amino acid sequence: CASSQLGTPDYEQYF.

The chain links TRBV5-4 to TRBJ2-5, with no clear D. TRBJ2-7 explains the end of the DNA better; the J call may be wrong. Germline CDR1 and CDR2: SGHNT and YYREEE (reference sequence). This CDR3 spans 16 amino acids. CDR3 sequence: CASSLGSTRYSYEQYF. The CDR3 DNA follows: TGTGCCAGCAGCTTGGGGTCGACACGTTACTCCTACGAGCAGTACTTC.

This clone has only one observation. The chain is built from TRBV6-5 and TRBJ2-7; 8 bases agree with TRBD2. CDR1 is MNHEY and CDR2 is SVGAGI in the germline V gene. J lost 12 bases, V lost 5 bases, and 9 bases had no gene match. The CDR3 is made up of 12 amino acids. The CDR3 bases are TGTGCCAGCAGTCCCCGGGGGGGGGATCGGTACTTC. Translation: CASSPRGGDRYF.

This chain uses TRBV29-1 with TRBJ2-2; 10 nucleotides agree with TRBD1. Losses at the gene ends were 6 bases for V and 7 bases for J; bases not matched to a gene: 8. Germline V lookup: CDR1 SQVTM, CDR2 ANQGSEA. There are 14 residues in the CDR3. CDR3 sequence reads: CSVETGQGVGELFF. The CDR3 nucleotides are TGCAGCGTGGAGACAGGACAGGGGGTCGGGGAGCTGTTTTTT.

The V call is TRBV15, the J call TRBJ1-5; TRBD1 matches at 9 bases. Per the germline V gene, CDR1 is LNHNV and CDR2 is YYDKDF (reference sequence). J lost 4 bases, V lost 7 bases, and 5 bases had no gene match. CDR3 length: 14 residues. The DNA of the CDR3 is TGTGCCACCACTGCACAGGGGGCGAATCAGCCCCAGCATTTT. Protein product: CATTAQGANQPQHF.